Following are 14 T cell receptor beta chains from one sample sequenced in a study of CD8 T cells in Susac syndrome. About 0.5 to 1 ug RNA was reverse transcribed with random hexamers. TCRdb independently ran MiXCR on the immunoSEQ multiplex PCR reads; one entry per CDR3 protein. This sample has about 250,000 distinct CDR3 sequences, with 80% to 95% found just once. Sequencing input: CD4+ T cells from PBMCs. Every receptor here comes from a human donor with multiple sclerosis.

The gene calls are TRBV24-1 and TRBJ2-3, with TRBD1 matching over 7 bases. There are 16 residues in the CDR3. Trimming removed 0 bases from V and 5 bases from J; junction bases left unmatched: 7. Germline V gene sequence: CDR1 KGHDR, CDR2 SFDVKD. CDR3 loop: CATSDLPGQTRDTQYF. As DNA, the CDR3 is TGTGCCACCAGTGATTTGCCGGGACAGACGAGAGATACGCAGTATTTT.

The chain joins TRBV5-1 to TRBJ2-2; D is unresolved. The CDR3 sequence is 14 residues long. The V end lost 1 base, the J end lost 4 bases, and 8 bases lay between the germline ends. Germline V gene lookup returns CDR1 SGHRS and CDR2 YFSETQ. In DNA, the CDR3 is TGCGCCAGCAGCTTGCCGAGGCCCACCGGGGAGCTGTTTTTT. This translates into CASSLPRPTGELFF.

The chain joins TRBV7-3 to TRBJ2-2; TRBD1 aligns across 7 bases. CDR3 length equals 16 residues. The germline CDR1 and CDR2 sequences are SGHTA and FQGTGA. The junction had 4 bases not matched to a gene; V was cut back by 3 bases and J by 0 bases. Here the CDR3 DNA reads TGTGCCAGCAGCTTGACAGGGCCTCCGAACACCGGGGAGCTGTTTTTT. It encodes CASSLTGPPNTGELFF.

The rearrangement uses TRBV29-1 and TRBJ2-1; 10 nucleotides agree with TRBD2. Germline CDR1 reads SQVTM; CDR2 reads ANQGSEA. CDR3 length equals 13 residues. J lost 8 bases, V lost 3 bases, and 4 bases had no gene match. CDR3 nucleotide sequence: TGCAGCGTTGATTCTAGCGGGAGTGATGAGCAGTTCTTC. Translated: CSVDSSGSDEQFF.

The chain uses TRBV20-1 and TRBJ1-1, with a weak D call TRBD1 (6 bases). The V end lost 6 bases, the J end lost 1 base, and 9 bases lay between the germline ends. Germline CDR1 DFQATT, CDR2 SNEGSKA (reference sequence). This CDR3 is built from 12 residues. CDR3 in amino acids: CSAPQGNTEAFF. Here the CDR3 DNA reads TGCAGTGCGCCACAGGGGAACACTGAAGCTTTCTTT.

The chain couples TRBV14 to TRBJ2-1, with D unresolved. Germline values: CDR1 SGHDN, CDR2 FVKESK. V lost 6 bases and J 5 bases, leaving 11 bases between the germline ends. The CDR3 length is 13 residues. The CDR3 DNA follows: TGTGCCAGCAGAACCCCGCCGAACAATGAGCAGTTCTTC. Amino acids: CASRTPPNNEQFF.

The genes are TRBV13 and TRBJ2-5; TRBD1 matches at 10 bases. The J segment lost 2 bases and the V segment lost 5 bases, leaving 11 bases of the junction unmatched. The CDR3 length is 17 residues. Germline V gene sequence: CDR1 PRHDT, CDR2 FYEKMQ (reference sequence). The CDR3 loop reads CASSQLIPGQGQETQYF. For the CDR3, the DNA is TGTGCCAGCAGCCAATTAATCCCGGGACAGGGGCAAGAGACCCAGTACTTC.

This clonotype occurred once. The rearrangement uses TRBV11-2 and TRBJ2-3; D is possibly TRBD1 (6 bases). V lost 5 bases and J 2 bases, leaving 20 bases between the germline ends. This CDR3 has 17 residues. Germline-derived CDR1 and CDR2 are SGHAT and FQNNGV. As DNA, the CDR3 is TGTGCCAGCAGCCCAAACCAGGGGATCCCAGACACAGATACGCAGTATTTT. Protein: CASSPNQGIPDTDTQYF.

This chain's CDR3 is CASSLGRGTETQYF. CDR3 bases: TGCGCCAGCAGCTTGGGTCGGGGGACGGAGACCCAGTACTTC. The V gene is TRBV5-1, the J gene TRBJ2-5; D might be TRBD2 (6 bases). The CDR3 contains 14 residues. Germline assignment: CDR1 SGHRS and CDR2 YFSETQ. The V end was cut by 0 bases, the J end by 5 bases, with 11 bases between. Variable domain in full (rest from reference TRBV5-1 and TRBJ2-5): KAGVTQTPRYLIKTRGQQVTLSCSPISGHRSVSWYQQTPGQGLQFLFEYFSETQRNKGNFPGRFSGRQFSNSRSEMNVSTLELGDSALYLCASSLGRGTETQYFGPGTRLLVL.

The gene calls are TRBV2 and TRBJ2-7; 8 bases agree with TRBD1. Germline loops: CDR1 SNHLY, CDR2 FYNNEI. V shed 5 bases, J shed 6 bases, and the junction held 9 bases outside the gene matches. This CDR3 region has 14 residues. The CDR3 sequence is CASSTGTGRAEQYV. The CDR3 coding sequence is TGTGCCAGCAGTACCGGGACAGGACGCGCCGAGCAGTACGTC.

The chain carries TRBV12-3 or TRBV12-4 and TRBJ2-3; D is tentatively TRBD1 or TRBD2 (6 bases each). Trimming cost V 8 bases and J 2 bases, with 20 bases left between them. The CDR3 length is 16 residues. CDR3 amino acids: CASSNGPGGTTDTQYF. The CDR3 nucleotides read TGTGCCAGCTCTAACGGCCCCGGGGGCACCACAGATACGCAGTATTTT.

This sequence joins TRBV7-9 and TRBJ2-5; TRBD1 or TRBD2 may be the D gene (7 bases each). The germline gives CDR1 SEHNR, CDR2 FQNEAQ (reference sequence). This CDR3 has 16 amino acids. The germline V and J ends were trimmed by 5 bases and 2 bases, with 18 bases remaining between them. CDR3 residues: CASSHYRGGDQETQYF. The CDR3 coding sequence is TGTGCCAGCAGCCACTACAGGGGAGGGGATCAAGAGACCCAGTACTTC.

As to this clonotype: The DNA is omitted, as the CDR3 cannot be located on it reliably, and the CDR3 follows TCRdb's listing. The chain is built from TRBV6-2 or TRBV6-3 and TRBJ2-2. The CDR3 is 14 amino acids in total, end residues counted. CDR1 MNHEY and CDR2 SVGEGT come from the germline V gene. CDR3 sequence: CASSLTFGAGELFF.

The chain couples TRBV20-1 to TRBJ2-7; 9 bases fit TRBD2. J was trimmed by 3 bases and V by 2 bases; bases with no gene match: 2. Germline-derived CDR1 and CDR2 are DFQATT and SNEGSKA (reference sequence). The length of the CDR3 is 13 residues. The CDR3 DNA sequence: TGCAGTGCTAGACTAGCGGGGCGCTACGAGCAGTACTTC. As protein: CSARLAGRYEQYF.